A single sample is the source of the 22 T cell receptor beta chains below, sequenced in a study of blood T cell repertoires in COVID-19. Repertoires were generated with immunoSEQ multiplex PCR, while TCRdb's copy carries only in-frame clones and drops some. The sample holds about 300,000 clones; around 92% are singletons and the top ten take 5% to 7%. Sequenced: peripheral blood. The receptors were sampled from a man younger than 30 who had recovered from COVID-19.

V usage is TRBV7-2 and J usage is TRBJ2-7; 8 nucleotides line up with TRBD2. This CDR3 is built from 15 residues. V lost 6 bases and J lost 1; bases outside the gene matches: 8. CDR1 is SGHTA, CDR2 FQGNSA, per germline. DNA of the CDR3: TGTGCCAGCAGAATAACTAGCGGACCATCCTACGAGCAGTACTTC. It is translated as CASRITSGPSYEQYF.

The chain couples TRBV7-9 to TRBJ2-3; D may be TRBD1 (6 bases). The CDR3 loop spans 12 amino acids. Trimming left V 5 bases short and J 6 bases short, with 9 bases between. Germline V lookup: CDR1 SEHNR, CDR2 FQNEAQ (reference sequence). CDR3 sequence: CASSPRGDTQYF. The CDR3, as DNA: TGTGCCAGCAGCCCTAGGGGGGATACGCAGTATTTT.

The chain carries TRBV24-1 and TRBJ2-1; 14 bases line up with TRBD2. The CDR3 extends over 17 amino acids. From germline, CDR1 is KGHDR and CDR2 SFDVKD. Unmatched junction bases numbered 6, after V lost 4 bases and J lost 5 bases. CDR3 sequence reads: CATSDPGTSGSHNEQFF. In DNA, the CDR3 is TGTGCCACCAGTGACCCAGGGACTAGCGGGAGCCACAATGAGCAGTTCTTC.

A note on this clone: Distinct nucleotide sequences in the sample also encode this CDR3. J is TRBJ1-1 and V is TRBV3-1 (or the pseudogene TRBV3-2), with D possibly matching TRBD1 (6 bases). There are 13 residues in the CDR3. Trimming removed 1 base from V and 4 bases from J, with 7 bases in between. Germline-derived CDR1 and CDR2 are LGHDT and YNNKEL (reference sequence). The CDR3 DNA follows: TGTGCCAGCAGCCAAGGAGGGGGCACTGAAGCTTTCTTT. Translation gives CASSQGGGTEAFF.

The J gene is TRBJ2-7, the V gene TRBV10-3; 12 nucleotides align to TRBD2. The germline CDR1 and CDR2 sequences are ENHRY and SYGVKD. This CDR3 has 14 residues. Losses at the gene ends were 4 bases for V and 5 bases for J; bases not matched to a gene: 3. The CDR3 sequence is CAISATSGGHEQYF. Here the CDR3 DNA reads TGTGCCATCAGTGCGACTAGCGGGGGCCACGAGCAGTACTTC.

This chain connects TRBV12-5 to TRBJ1-1; 7 positions match TRBD1. The CDR3 covers 11 residues. J gave up 10 bases and V 6 bases, and 5 bases lay outside the gene matches. Germline values: CDR1 LGHNT, CDR2 FRNRAP. This chain's CDR3 is CASGVTGRAFF. CDR3 DNA: TGTGCTAGTGGGGTGACAGGGAGAGCTTTCTTT. The full variable domain, completed using reference TRBV12-5 and TRBJ1-1, is DARVTQTPRHKVTEMGQEVTMRCQPILGHNTVFWYRQTMMQGLELLAYFRNRAPLDDSGMPKDRFSAEMPDATLATLKIQPSEPRDSAVYFCASGVTGRAFFGQGTRLTVV.

The chain has TRBV4-3 and TRBJ1-1; D gene unclear. The germline V gene has CDR1 LGHNA and CDR2 YSLEER. The CDR3 is 14 amino acids. Trimming removed 0 bases at V and 1 base at J, with 6 bases between. CDR3 sequence: CASSQESWNTEAFF. DNA for the CDR3: TGCGCCAGCAGCCAAGAGTCGTGGAACACTGAAGCTTTCTTT.

V gene TRBV18 combines with J gene TRBJ2-7, with 7 bases fitting TRBD1. This CDR3 is built from 13 residues. The germline V gene encodes CDR1 KGHSH and CDR2 LQKENI. J was trimmed by 5 bases and V by 6 bases; bases with no gene match: 7. In DNA, the CDR3 is TGTGCCAGCTCTCAGGGGGTTGTCGACGAGCAGTACTTC. It translates to CASSQGVVDEQYF.

This clone was recorded at least ten times. Other DNA sequences of this sample code for an identical CDR3. The genes are TRBV2 and TRBJ2-3; 14 nucleotides align to TRBD2. Germline V lookup: CDR1 SNHLY, CDR2 FYNNEI. This CDR3 is built from 15 residues. The trim removed 6 bases at V and 3 bases at J, leaving 2 bases unmatched. The CDR3: CASSRLAGGTDTQYF. The CDR3 DNA is TGTGCCAGCAGCCGACTAGCGGGGGGGACAGATACGCAGTATTTT.

The rearrangement uses TRBV6-1 and TRBJ1-2; the D gene is possibly TRBD1 (5 bases). CDR1 and CDR2 from the germline V gene are MNHNS and SASEGT. Trimming removed 3 bases from V and 4 bases from J, with 18 bases in between. The CDR3 spans 16 residues. This CDR3 reads CASSETLAGKGYGYTF. As DNA, the CDR3 is TGTGCCAGCAGTGAGACATTAGCAGGGAAGGGCTATGGCTACACCTTC.

The CDR3 region has the DNA TGTGCCAGCAGCCCCGAGGGCGGGGGGGTAGAGACCCAGTACTTC. Protein sequence: CASSPEGGGVETQYF. J is TRBJ2-5 and V is TRBV9; 9 bases match TRBD2. Germline V gene data show CDR1 as SGDLS and CDR2 as YYNGEE. There are 15 residues in the CDR3. The V gene end was trimmed by 4 bases and the J gene end by 4 bases; junction bases not matched to a gene: 8. The full variable domain, completed using reference TRBV9 and TRBJ2-5, is DSGVTQTPKHLITATGQRVTLRCSPRSGDLSVYWYQQSLDQGLQFLIQYYNGEERAKGNILERFSAQQFPDLHSELNLSSLELGDSALYFCASSPEGGGVETQYFGPGTRLLVL.

The chain is built from TRBV5-1 and TRBJ2-7; possibly TRBD2 for D (6 bases). Trimming shortened V by 7 bases and J by 3 bases, and 14 bases separated the two germline ends. The CDR3 extends over 13 amino acids. Germline CDR1 is SGHRS and CDR2 is YFSETQ. The CDR3 sequence: CASRSGQGYEQYF. The DNA for the CDR3 is TGCGCCAGCCGGAGCGGGCAAGGCTACGAGCAGTACTTC.

This clone was seen only once. The CDR3 here is CASREGTEAFF. CDR3 sequence (DNA): TGTGCCAGTAGAGAGGGCACTGAAGCTTTCTTT. V gene TRBV12-3 or TRBV12-4 combines with J gene TRBJ1-1; D not resolved. V shed 9 bases and J shed 4 bases, with 9 bases lying between them. CDR3 length equals 11 residues.

The chain links TRBV10-1 to TRBJ2-7; D might be TRBD2 (5 bases). Per the germline V gene, CDR1 is WNHNN and CDR2 is SYGVQD (reference sequence). The CDR3 runs to 13 residues. The V end was cut by 5 bases, the J end by 3 bases, with 11 bases between. The CDR3 protein is CASSRTGSYEQYF. For the CDR3, the DNA is TGCGCCAGCAGTCGGACGGGGAGCTACGAGCAGTACTTC.

The chain joins TRBV6-5 to TRBJ2-1; possible D gene TRBD1, 6 bases. V lost 6 bases and J 0 bases, leaving 9 bases between the germline ends. There are 14 residues in the CDR3. The germline CDR1 and CDR2 sequences are MNHEY and SVGAGI. CDR3 protein: CASSAGVSYNEQFF. In nucleotides, the CDR3 is TGTGCCAGCAGCGCAGGGGTCTCCTACAATGAGCAGTTCTTC.

The chain carries TRBV15 and TRBJ2-7; 13 bases line up with TRBD2. The CDR3 spans 16 residues. Germline CDR1 LNHNV, CDR2 YYDKDF (reference sequence). The V gene end was trimmed by 1 base and the J gene end by 4 bases; junction bases not matched to a gene: 4. DNA of the CDR3: TGTGCCACCAGCAGAGGGACTAGCGGGAGATGGTACGAGCAGTACTTC. Residues: CATSRGTSGRWYEQYF.

The V gene is TRBV11-3, the J gene TRBJ2-3, with 7 bases identical to TRBD1. The CDR3 has 14 amino acids. Trimming took 5 bases from V and 5 from J; bases not matched to a gene: 7. From germline, CDR1 is SGHNT and CDR2 YENEEA. The CDR3 DNA reads TGTGCCAGCAGCCGGGACAGTCCTTTAGATACGCAGTATTTT. It codes for CASSRDSPLDTQYF.

The DNA for the CDR3 is TGTGCCAGCAGCAGACAGGGGGGTGCCGGGGAGCTGTTTTTT. This gives the protein CASSRQGGAGELFF. The chain uses TRBV11-3 and TRBJ2-2; the match to TRBD1 covers 9 bases. The CDR3 is 14 residues long. Losses at the gene ends were 5 bases for V and 6 bases for J; bases not matched to a gene: 4. Germline V gene lookup returns CDR1 SGHNT and CDR2 YENEEA.

The chain links TRBV7-3 to TRBJ1-2; a weak D match, TRBD1 (5 bases). CDR1 and CDR2 (germline): SGHTA, FQGTGA. This CDR3 region has 13 residues. The V gene lost 4 bases and the J gene lost 8 bases, with 14 bases spanning the gap. CDR3 DNA sequence: TGTGCCAGCAGCTGGGACGCGGGGGTCGGCTACACCTTC. This encodes CASSWDAGVGYTF.

DNA for the CDR3: TGTGCCAGCAGTGAAGGCACAGTTCTAGAGCAGTACTTC. Protein: CASSEGTVLEQYF. This sequence joins TRBV6-1 and TRBJ2-7; D not certain. Germline V gene sequence: CDR1 MNHNS, CDR2 SASEGT. CDR3 length equals 13 residues. The germline V and J ends were trimmed by 1 base and 7 bases, with 11 bases remaining between them.

This clone appeared a single time. The rearrangement uses TRBV5-8 and TRBJ1-1; 9 bases align to TRBD1. Germline loops: CDR1 SGHTS, CDR2 YDEGEE. This CDR3 is built from 15 residues. V trimming: 2 bases; J trimming: 6 bases; junction bases outside the gene matches: 8. CDR3 in amino acids: CASSLPGQGSAEAFF. CDR3 bases: TGTGCCAGCAGCTTACCGGGACAGGGCTCCGCTGAAGCTTTCTTT.

V is TRBV6-6 and J is TRBJ2-7, with D unclear. CDR3 length equals 11 residues. CDR1 is MNHNY and CDR2 is SVGAGI in the germline V gene (reference sequence). The germline V and J ends were trimmed by 7 bases and 0 bases, with 4 bases remaining between them. The CDR3 DNA sequence: TGTGCCAGCACCCACTCCTACGAGCAGTACTTC. Protein: CASTHSYEQYF.